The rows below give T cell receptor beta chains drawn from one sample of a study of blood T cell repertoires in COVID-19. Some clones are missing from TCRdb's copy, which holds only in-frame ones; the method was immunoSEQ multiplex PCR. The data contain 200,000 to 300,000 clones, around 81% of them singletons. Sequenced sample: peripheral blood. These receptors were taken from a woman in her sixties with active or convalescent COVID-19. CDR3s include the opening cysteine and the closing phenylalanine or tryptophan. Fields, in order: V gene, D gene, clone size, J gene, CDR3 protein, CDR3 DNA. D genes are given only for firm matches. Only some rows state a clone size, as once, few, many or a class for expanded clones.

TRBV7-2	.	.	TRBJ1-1	CASSLVAPDTEAFF	TGTGCCAGCAGCTTAGTTGCACCAGACACTGAAGCTTTCTTT
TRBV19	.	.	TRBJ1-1	CATQSGTNEAFF	TGTGCCACCCAAAGCGGGACAAATGAAGCTTTCTTT
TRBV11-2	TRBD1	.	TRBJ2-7	CASSLGQGFVYEQYF	TGTGCCAGCAGCTTAGGACAGGGGTTTGTGTACGAGCAGTACTTC
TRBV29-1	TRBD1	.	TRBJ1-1	CSGALGTGKTEAFF	TGCAGCGGCGCCCTCGGGACAGGGAAGACTGAAGCTTTCTTT
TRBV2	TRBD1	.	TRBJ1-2	CASSEAMRQGYGYTF	TGTGCCAGCAGTGAAGCAATGAGACAGGGCTATGGCTACACCTTC
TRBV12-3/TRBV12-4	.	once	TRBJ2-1	CASSPEAEQFF	TGTGCCAGCAGCCCCGAGGCAGAGCAGTTCTTC
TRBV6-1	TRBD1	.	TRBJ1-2	CASSDGQGRRGYTF	TGTGCCAGCAGTGACGGACAGGGAAGACGGGGCTACACCTTC
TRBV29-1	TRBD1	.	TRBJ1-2	CSVAPTGGNYGYTF	TGCAGCGTTGCCCCTACAGGGGGTAACTATGGCTACACCTTC
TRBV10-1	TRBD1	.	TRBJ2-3	CASSRDRVDTQYF	TGCGCCAGCAGCAGGGACAGGGTGGATACGCAGTATTTT
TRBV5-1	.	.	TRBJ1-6	CASSLEVAGQGSPLHF	TGCGCCAGCAGCTTGGAAGTGGCAGGGCAGGGATCACCCCTCCACTTT
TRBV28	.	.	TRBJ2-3	CASSFGRGPRNTDTQYF	TGTGCCAGCAGTTTTGGGCGGGGCCCCAGGAACACAGATACGCAGTATTTT
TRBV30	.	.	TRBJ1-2	CAWRWGGGYTF	TGTGCCTGGAGGTGGGGAGGAGGCTACACCTTC
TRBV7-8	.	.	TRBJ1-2	CASSLAPGDYGYTF	TGTGCCAGCAGCTTAGCGCCAGGGGACTATGGCTACACCTTC
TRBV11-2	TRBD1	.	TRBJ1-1	CASSTGQGSLNTEAFF	TGTGCCAGCAGCACCGGACAGGGGTCGTTGAACACTGAAGCTTTCTTT
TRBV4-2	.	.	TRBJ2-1	CASSQDGGGYIGRFF	TGTGCCAGCAGCCAAGATGGAGGGGGCTATATCGGTCGGTTCTTC
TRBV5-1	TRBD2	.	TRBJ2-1	CASSSVAGGFVREQFF	TGCGCCAGCAGCTCGGTAGCGGGGGGCTTCGTACGTGAGCAGTTCTTC
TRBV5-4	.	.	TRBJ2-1	CASTKSPSDRDNEQFF	TGTGCCAGCACCAAGAGCCCCAGCGACCGCGACAATGAGCAGTTCTTC
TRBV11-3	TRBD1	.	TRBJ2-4	CASSLGGTGGGNIQYF	TGTGCCAGCAGCTTAGGCGGGACAGGGGGCGGAAACATTCAGTACTTC
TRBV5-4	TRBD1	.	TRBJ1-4	CASSSNRGDSEKLFF	TGTGCCAGCAGCTCGAACAGGGGAGATAGTGAAAAACTGTTTTTT
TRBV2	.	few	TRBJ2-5	CASRWAGQETQYF	TGTGCCAGCCGATGGGCAGGGCAAGAGACCCAGTACTTC
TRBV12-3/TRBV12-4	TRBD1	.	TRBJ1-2	CASRRQGHGYTF	TGTGCCAGCAGAAGACAGGGGCACGGCTACACCTTC
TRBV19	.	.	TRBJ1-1	CASSPLMNTEAFF	TGTGCCAGTAGTCCACTCATGAACACTGAAGCTTTCTTT
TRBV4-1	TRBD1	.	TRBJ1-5	CASSQTQGEGPNQPQHF	TGCGCCAGCAGCCAAACACAGGGGGAGGGCCCAAATCAGCCCCAGCATTTT
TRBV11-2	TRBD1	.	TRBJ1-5	CASSQGQVDEPQHF	TGTGCCAGCAGCCAAGGACAGGTTGATGAGCCCCAGCATTTT
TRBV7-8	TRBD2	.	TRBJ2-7	CASSQRETAYEQYF	TGTGCCAGCAGCCAGCGGGAGACTGCCTACGAGCAGTACTTC
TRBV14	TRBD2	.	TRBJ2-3	CASSQQAGDLGYQYF	TGTGCCAGCAGCCAACAAGCGGGAGACCTCGGCTACCAGTATTTT